What follows is one TCR beta chain and its context. Its antigen is still unknown. All donors came from Russia, were Caucasian and healthy, and spanned ages about 6 to 95. No fewer than 6 micrograms of total RNA were isolated from every sample. These data are taken from a study of blood T cells in healthy people across ages. Study-level findings and limits: Estimates based on one million T cells were treated as lower bounds.

With a J-beta primer mix and a sample-barcoded 5' primer, a second PCR ran 7 to 11 cycles. All cDNA molecules were each tagged by a template-switch adaptor with 12 random nucleotides. Each CDR3 protein gets one entry after TCRdb re-called the 5' RACE reads with MiXCR. The sample has 800,000 or so distinct CDR3 sequences; around 62% are singletons. The V end was cut by 2 bases, the J end by 4 bases, with 7 bases between. The CDR3 covers 13 residues. The germline V gene has CDR1 SGHDN and CDR2 FVKESK. This TCR was recovered from a man in his thirties or forties in good health. Sequenced material: blood. The rearrangement links TRBV14 to TRBJ2-3; no clear D. The CDR3 loop is CASSQRPADTQYF. The CDR3 coding sequence is TGTGCCAGCAGCCAACGGCCCGCAGATACGCAGTATTTT.